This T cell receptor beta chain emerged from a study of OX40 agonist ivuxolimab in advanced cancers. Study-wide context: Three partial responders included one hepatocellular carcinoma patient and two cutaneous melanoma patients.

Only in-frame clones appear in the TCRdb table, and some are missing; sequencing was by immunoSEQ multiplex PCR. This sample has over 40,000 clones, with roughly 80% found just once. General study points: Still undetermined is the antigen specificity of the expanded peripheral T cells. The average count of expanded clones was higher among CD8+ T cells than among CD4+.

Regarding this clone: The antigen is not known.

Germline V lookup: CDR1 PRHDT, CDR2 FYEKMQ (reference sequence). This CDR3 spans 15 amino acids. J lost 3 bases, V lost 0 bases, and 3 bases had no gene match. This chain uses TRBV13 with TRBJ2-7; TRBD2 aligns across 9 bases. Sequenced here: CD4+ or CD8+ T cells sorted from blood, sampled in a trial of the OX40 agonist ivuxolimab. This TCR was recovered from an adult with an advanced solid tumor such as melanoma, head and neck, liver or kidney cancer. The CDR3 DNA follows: TGTGCCAGCAGCTTAGGGCTAGCGGGGAACTACGAGCAGTACTTC. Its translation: CASSLGLAGNYEQYF.